Listed below are T cell receptor beta chains from one sample, sequenced in a study of T cells in Graves' hyperthyroidism and ophthalmopathy. Each CDR3 protein gets one entry after TCRdb re-called the multiplex PCR reads with MiXCR. The sample contains about 840,000 distinct CDR3 sequences, approximately 40% of which appear only once. The sequenced sample consisted of blood. These receptors were collected from a man younger than 35 with Graves' hyperthyroidism. The CDR3 runs from the conserved cysteine through the conserved F or W. Fields, in order: CDR3 DNA, CDR3 protein, clone size, CDR3 length, V gene, J gene, D gene. D genes are given only for firm matches. The size entry is marked missing in some rows and otherwise reads once, few, many or a size class.

DNA: TGTGCCAGCAGTTCTATACCGGGACACCGGCCTGAAAAACTGTTTTTT
CDR3: CASSSIPGHRPEKLFF
size: NA
length: 16
V: TRBV7-8
J: TRBJ1-4
D: NA

DNA: TGTGCCAGCAGCTTGGCAAGGAAAAATTCACCCCTCCACTTT
CDR3: CASSLARKNSPLHF
size: NA
length: 14
V: TRBV5-6
J: TRBJ1-6
D: NA

DNA: TGTGCCAGCAGTTTAAAGGCCCGACGTTTCGAAGCTTTCTTT
CDR3: CASSLKARRFEAFF
size: few
length: 14
V: TRBV12-3/TRBV12-4
J: TRBJ1-1
D: NA

DNA: TGTGCCAGCAGCTTGAGCGGGACGATGAACACCGGGGAGCTGTTTTTT
CDR3: CASSLSGTMNTGELFF
size: NA
length: 16
V: TRBV7-3
J: TRBJ2-2
D: TRBD2

DNA: TGTGCCAGCAGTTCCCTCAGGGCTGGGGCCAACGTCCTGACTTTC
CDR3: CASSSLRAGANVLTF
size: NA
length: 15
V: TRBV5-6
J: TRBJ2-6
D: NA

DNA: TGCAGCGTTGCGGGGGTTAGCGATGGCTACACCTTC
CDR3: CSVAGVSDGYTF
size: few
length: 12
V: TRBV29-1
J: TRBJ1-2
D: NA

DNA: TGCAGTTCGGGACTAGCGGCCCACAATGAGCAGTTCTTC
CDR3: CSSGLAAHNEQFF
size: NA
length: 13
V: TRBV29-1
J: TRBJ2-1
D: TRBD2

DNA: TGTGCCACCAGTGATGGAGGGGCGGGAGCTTTATACGAGCAGTACTTC
CDR3: CATSDGGAGALYEQYF
size: NA
length: 16
V: TRBV24-1
J: TRBJ2-7
D: TRBD2

DNA: TGTGCCAGCAGTGACCCCATCGGGACCCAAGAGACCCAGTACTTC
CDR3: CASSDPIGTQETQYF
size: many
length: 15
V: TRBV25-1
J: TRBJ2-5
D: NA

DNA: TGCGCCAATAAGGGACAGCCGAGGGATGGCTACACCTTC
CDR3: CANKGQPRDGYTF
size: many
length: 13
V: TRBV10-1
J: TRBJ1-2
D: TRBD1

DNA: TGTGCCAGCACCTCCGGGACAGTCTCCTACGAGCAGTACTTC
CDR3: CASTSGTVSYEQYF
size: NA
length: 14
V: TRBV6-1
J: TRBJ2-7
D: TRBD1

DNA: TGTGCCAGCAGCTACGGACTAGCGGGAGACAACTACGAGCAGTACTTC
CDR3: CASSYGLAGDNYEQYF
size: NA
length: 16
V: TRBV5-4
J: TRBJ2-7
D: TRBD2

DNA: TGTGCCAGTAGTAAAGAGGGGACGAACACTGAAGCTTTCTTT
CDR3: CASSKEGTNTEAFF
size: few
length: 14
V: TRBV19
J: TRBJ1-1
D: NA

DNA: TGCAGTGCTAAGTCTACAGGGGTATATGGAAACACCATATATTTT
CDR3: CSAKSTGVYGNTIYF
size: few
length: 15
V: TRBV20-1
J: TRBJ1-3
D: TRBD1

DNA: TGCAGCGTTGTGTGGTCAGCCCTCTCTGGGGCCAACGTCCTGACTTTC
CDR3: CSVVWSALSGANVLTF
size: NA
length: 16
V: TRBV29-1
J: TRBJ2-6
D: NA

DNA: TGCGCCAGCAGCTCTCTACAGGGTAGGGACACTGAAGCTTTCTTT
CDR3: CASSSLQGRDTEAFF
size: NA
length: 15
V: TRBV5-1
J: TRBJ1-1
D: NA

DNA: TGTGCCAGCAGTTTTGGAGTGGGTTCACCCCTCCACTTT
CDR3: CASSFGVGSPLHF
size: NA
length: 13
V: TRBV12-3/TRBV12-4
J: TRBJ1-6
D: NA

DNA: TGTGCCAGCAGAGCCATACCGGACGGCACCGGGGAGCTGTTTTTT
CDR3: CASRAIPDGTGELFF
size: NA
length: 15
V: TRBV9
J: TRBJ2-2
D: NA

DNA: TGTGCCAGCAGCTCCCAGAGGGTTAGTGAAGCTTTCTTT
CDR3: CASSSQRVSEAFF
size: few
length: 13
V: TRBV7-9
J: TRBJ1-1
D: NA

DNA: TGTGCCAGCAGCGCACGAGCCGGGACCGGGAACACTGAAGCTTTCTTT
CDR3: CASSARAGTGNTEAFF
size: NA
length: 16
V: TRBV9
J: TRBJ1-1
D: NA

DNA: TGCAGCGTGGGCTTGCGGGACGAAGTAGGCGGGGAGCTGTTTTTT
CDR3: CSVGLRDEVGGELFF
size: many
length: 15
V: TRBV29-1
J: TRBJ2-2
D: NA

DNA: TGTGCCATCAGTGAGTCGGACTCCGAGAACACTGAAGCTTTCTTT
CDR3: CAISESDSENTEAFF
size: NA
length: 15
V: TRBV10-3
J: TRBJ1-1
D: NA

DNA: TGTGCCAGCAGCTCCCAAAACCTAGCGGGAGCAGATACGCAGTATTTT
CDR3: CASSSQNLAGADTQYF
size: NA
length: 16
V: TRBV7-2
J: TRBJ2-3
D: TRBD2

DNA: TGCGCCAGCAGCTCCGGACAGGGTGGGACACCCCTCCACTTT
CDR3: CASSSGQGGTPLHF
size: few
length: 14
V: TRBV5-1
J: TRBJ1-6
D: TRBD1

DNA: TGTGCCAGTAGTCTGATGACAGGTGGCAATGAAAAACTGTTTTTT
CDR3: CASSLMTGGNEKLFF
size: NA
length: 15
V: TRBV19
J: TRBJ1-4
D: NA

DNA: TGCAGTGAAGGATCGGGGGGCGCGGCTGAAGCTTTCTTT
CDR3: CSEGSGGAAEAFF
size: NA
length: 13
V: TRBV29-1
J: TRBJ1-1
D: NA

DNA: TGTGCCAGCAGCCAAGTTGCAGGGGCCAGCGTAAGTGACACCATATATTTT
CDR3: CASSQVAGASVSDTIYF
size: few
length: 17
V: TRBV7-2
J: TRBJ1-3
D: NA

DNA: TGTGCCAGCAGTTATCCAGGGCCGCTTAAAACCTTC
CDR3: CASSYPGPLKTF
size: many
length: 12
V: TRBV12-3/TRBV12-4
J: TRBJ1-2
D: NA

DNA: TGCAGCGGCTCCGGGACAGGGGGTGATGGCTACACCTTC
CDR3: CSGSGTGGDGYTF
size: NA
length: 13
V: TRBV29-1
J: TRBJ1-2
D: TRBD1

DNA: TGTGCCAGTAGTATAGATATTAGCGGCACCGGGGAGCTGTTTTTT
CDR3: CASSIDISGTGELFF
size: few
length: 15
V: TRBV19
J: TRBJ2-2
D: NA

DNA: TGCAGTGCTAGCGTACAGGGCTCTGGAAACACCATATATTTT
CDR3: CSASVQGSGNTIYF
size: many
length: 14
V: TRBV20-1
J: TRBJ1-3
D: NA

DNA: TGTGCCAGCAGCGATCCGGGACAGGGTATCACTGAAGCTTTCTTT
CDR3: CASSDPGQGITEAFF
size: NA
length: 15
V: TRBV7-9
J: TRBJ1-1
D: TRBD1

DNA: TGTGCCGGGCGGGGGACTACCTACGAGCAGTACTTC
CDR3: CAGRGTTYEQYF
size: NA
length: 12
V: TRBV24-1
J: TRBJ2-7
D: TRBD2

DNA: TGTGCCAGCAGTGAAGCGCAGTCTTGGCAAGCATACGAGCAGTACTTC
CDR3: CASSEAQSWQAYEQYF
size: NA
length: 16
V: TRBV2
J: TRBJ2-7
D: NA

DNA: TGTGCCAGCAGCTTAACGAGCGACAGGAACACCGGGGAGCTGTTTTTT
CDR3: CASSLTSDRNTGELFF
size: NA
length: 16
V: TRBV7-2
J: TRBJ2-2
D: NA

DNA: TGTGCCAGCAGCTTAGCGCAGGGGGCCCGTGAAAAACTGTTTTTT
CDR3: CASSLAQGAREKLFF
size: many
length: 15
V: TRBV7-9
J: TRBJ1-4
D: TRBD1

DNA: TGTGCCAGTATCAGGGCGGGGTACGAGCAGTACTTC
CDR3: CASIRAGYEQYF
size: many
length: 12
V: TRBV2
J: TRBJ2-7
D: NA

DNA: TGTGCCAGCAGCCTAACAGGGACAGGGGGTCAGCCCCAGCATTTT
CDR3: CASSLTGTGGQPQHF
size: NA
length: 15
V: TRBV7-2
J: TRBJ1-5
D: TRBD1

DNA: TGTGCCAGCAGTTACGGACTAGCGGGTGACACCGGGGAGCTGTTTTTT
CDR3: CASSYGLAGDTGELFF
size: NA
length: 16
V: TRBV6-5
J: TRBJ2-2
D: TRBD2